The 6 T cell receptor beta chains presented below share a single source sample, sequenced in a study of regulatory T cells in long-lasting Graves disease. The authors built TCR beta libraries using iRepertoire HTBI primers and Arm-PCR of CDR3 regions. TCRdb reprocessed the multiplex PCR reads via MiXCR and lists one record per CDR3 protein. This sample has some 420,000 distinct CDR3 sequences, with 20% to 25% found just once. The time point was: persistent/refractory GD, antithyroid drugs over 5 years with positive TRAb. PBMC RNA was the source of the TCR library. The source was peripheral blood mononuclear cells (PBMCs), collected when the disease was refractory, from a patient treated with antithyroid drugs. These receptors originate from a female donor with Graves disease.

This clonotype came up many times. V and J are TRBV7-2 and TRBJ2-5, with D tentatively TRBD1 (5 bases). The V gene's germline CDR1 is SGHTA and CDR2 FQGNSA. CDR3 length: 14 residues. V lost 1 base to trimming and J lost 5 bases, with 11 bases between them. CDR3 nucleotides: TGTGCCAGCAGCTTAGGGGGCAGCTGGGAGACCCAGTACTTC. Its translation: CASSLGGSWETQYF.

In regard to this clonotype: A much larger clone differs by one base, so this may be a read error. The CDR3 DNA reads TGTGCCAGCAGGGACACCGGACTATTAGAGGCCCAGTACTTC. Its translation is CASRDTGLLEAQYF. This chain connects TRBV2 to TRBJ2-5; a weak D match, TRBD2 (6 bases). CDR3 length: 14 amino acids. CDR1 and CDR2 from the germline V gene are SNHLY and FYNNEI.

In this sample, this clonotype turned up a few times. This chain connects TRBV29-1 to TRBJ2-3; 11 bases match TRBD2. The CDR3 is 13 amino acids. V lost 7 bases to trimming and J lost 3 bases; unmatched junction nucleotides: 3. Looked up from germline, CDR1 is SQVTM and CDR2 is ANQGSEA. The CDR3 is CSDIAGGTDTQYF. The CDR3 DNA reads TGCAGCGACATAGCGGGAGGGACAGATACGCAGTATTTT.

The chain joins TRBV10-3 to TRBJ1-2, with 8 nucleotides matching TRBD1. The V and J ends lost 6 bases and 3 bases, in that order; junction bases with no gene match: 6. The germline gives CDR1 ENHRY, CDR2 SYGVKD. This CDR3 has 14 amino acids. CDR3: CAISDRGKDYGYTF. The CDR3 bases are TGTGCCATCAGCGACAGGGGAAAGGACTATGGCTACACCTTC.

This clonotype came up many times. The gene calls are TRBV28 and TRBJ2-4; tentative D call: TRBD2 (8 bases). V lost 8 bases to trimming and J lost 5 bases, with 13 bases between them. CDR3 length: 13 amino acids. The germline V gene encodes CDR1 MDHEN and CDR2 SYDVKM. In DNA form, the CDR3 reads TGTGCCAGCCGGGAGGGGGCGGAAAACATTCAGTACTTC. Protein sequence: CASREGAENIQYF.

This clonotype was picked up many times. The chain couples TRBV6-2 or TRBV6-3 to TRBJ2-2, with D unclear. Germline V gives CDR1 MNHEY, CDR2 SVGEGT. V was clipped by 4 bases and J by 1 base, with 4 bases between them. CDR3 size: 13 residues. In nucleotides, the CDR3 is TGTGCCAGCAGTTTACAGAACACCGGGGAGCTGTTTTTT. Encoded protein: CASSLQNTGELFF.